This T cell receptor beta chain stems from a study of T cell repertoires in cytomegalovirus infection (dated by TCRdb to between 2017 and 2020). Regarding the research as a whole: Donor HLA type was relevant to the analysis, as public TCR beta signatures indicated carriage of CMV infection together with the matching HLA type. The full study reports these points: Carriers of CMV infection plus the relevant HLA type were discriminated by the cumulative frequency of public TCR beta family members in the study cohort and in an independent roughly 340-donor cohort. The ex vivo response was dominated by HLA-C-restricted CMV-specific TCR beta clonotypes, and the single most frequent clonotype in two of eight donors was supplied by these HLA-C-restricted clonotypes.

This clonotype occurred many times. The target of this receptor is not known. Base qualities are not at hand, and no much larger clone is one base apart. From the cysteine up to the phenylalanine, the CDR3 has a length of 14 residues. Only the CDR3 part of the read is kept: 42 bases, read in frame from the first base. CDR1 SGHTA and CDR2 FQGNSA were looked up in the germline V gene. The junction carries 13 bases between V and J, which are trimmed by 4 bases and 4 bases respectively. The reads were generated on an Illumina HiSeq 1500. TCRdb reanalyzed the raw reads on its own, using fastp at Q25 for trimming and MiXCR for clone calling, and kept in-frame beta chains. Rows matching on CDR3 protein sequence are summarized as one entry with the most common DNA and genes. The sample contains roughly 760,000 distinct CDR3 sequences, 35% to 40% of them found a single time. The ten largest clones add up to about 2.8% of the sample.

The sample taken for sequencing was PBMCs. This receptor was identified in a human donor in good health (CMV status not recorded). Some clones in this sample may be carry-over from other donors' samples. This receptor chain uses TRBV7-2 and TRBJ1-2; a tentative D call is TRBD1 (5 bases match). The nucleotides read TGTGCCAGCAGCTATCAGGGTTTGGGCTATGGCTACACCTTC. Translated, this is CASSYQGLGYGYTF. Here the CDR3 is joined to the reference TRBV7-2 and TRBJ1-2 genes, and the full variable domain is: GAGVSQSPSNKVTEKGKDVELRCDPISGHTALYWYRQSLGQGLEFLIYFQGNSAPDKSGLPSDRFSAERTGGSVSTLTIQRTQQEDSAVYLCASSYQGLGYGYTFGSGTRLTVV.